The entry that follows covers one TCR beta chain sequence. This entry belongs to a study of T cell changes during pregnancy in multiple sclerosis. The CDR3 totals 15 residues. Germline V gives CDR1 SGHTS, CDR2 YDEGEE. V shed 0 bases and J 6 bases; nucleotides not matched to a gene: 5. Sequencing used immunoSEQ multiplex PCR; TCRdb keeps in-frame clones, though not all of them. Altogether about 89,000 clones are present, 94% being singletons, with the ten largest covering under 0.85%. The input for sequencing was peripheral blood, taken in the third trimester of pregnancy. The rearrangement uses TRBV5-8 and TRBJ2-1; 8 bases fit TRBD2. The clonotype originates from a female donor with multiple sclerosis, enrolled in a pregnancy study. The CDR3 is CASSLEPSGFNEQFF. In nucleotides, the CDR3 is TGTGCCAGCAGCTTGGAACCTAGCGGGTTCAATGAGCAGTTCTTC.